These 10 T cell receptor beta chains originate from one sample sequenced in a study of CD8 T cells in Susac syndrome. Random-hexamer reverse transcription was applied to about 0.45 to 1 ug RNA. MiXCR was run by TCRdb on the immunoSEQ multiplex PCR reads, yielding one entry per CDR3 protein. The table has approximately 190,000 distinct CDR3 sequences, about 95% seen once. The sample comprised CD8+ T cells from PBMCs. Receptor source: a human donor with Susac syndrome.

In its sample, this clonotype was seen once. The CDR3 region is CASSASFGTRSYEQYF. Here the CDR3 DNA reads TGTGCCAGCAGTGCATCTTTCGGGACGAGAAGCTACGAGCAGTACTTC. This sequence joins TRBV27 and TRBJ2-7; D tentatively fits TRBD1 or TRBD2 (5 bases each). With 5 bases removed from V and 3 bases from J, the gap between germline ends came to 20 bases. The length of the CDR3 is 16 residues. Germline V lookup: CDR1 MNHEY, CDR2 SMNVEV (reference sequence).

The chain joins TRBV20-1 to TRBJ2-7; 10 bases agree with TRBD2. Germline trimming cut 4 bases from V and 7 bases from J; bases unmatched to any gene: 10. The CDR3 sequence is 14 residues long. Germline V gene sequence: CDR1 DFQATT, CDR2 SNEGSKA (reference sequence). The CDR3 spells CSATLASGGSEQYF. As DNA, the CDR3 is TGCAGTGCTACCCTGGCTAGCGGGGGTTCGGAGCAGTACTTC.

This clonotype has a handful of counts. The chain couples TRBV4-1 to TRBJ2-7; 7 positions agree with TRBD1. The CDR3 runs to 14 residues. CDR1 and CDR2 (germline): MGHRA, YSYEKL. V gave up 2 bases and J gave up 2 bases; unmatched junction bases: 3. Here the CDR3 DNA reads TGCGCCAGCAGCCAAACGACAGGGCCCTACGAGCAGTACTTC. Its protein is CASSQTTGPYEQYF.

The gene calls are TRBV27 and TRBJ2-7; the match to TRBD1 covers 7 bases. This CDR3 comprises 15 residues. CDR1 and CDR2 (germline): MNHEY, SMNVEV (reference sequence). Trimming removed 2 bases from V and 3 bases from J; junction bases left unmatched: 7. The CDR3 loop reads CASSLTRGQLYEQYF. The DNA of the CDR3 is TGTGCCAGCAGTTTAACGAGGGGACAGCTCTACGAGCAGTACTTC.

This clonotype was detected once. The CDR3: CASSQDRGTEAFF. The CDR3 bases are TGTGCCAGCAGCCAAGATAGGGGGACTGAAGCTTTCTTT. The chain is built from TRBV3-1 and TRBJ1-1; D is perhaps TRBD1 (6 bases). Germline CDR1 LGHDT, CDR2 YNNKEL (reference sequence). V was cut by 0 bases and J by 5 bases, with 7 bases left in between. CDR3 length equals 13 residues.

The chain is built from TRBV15 and TRBJ2-1, with a possible D match to TRBD1 (5 bases). In germline, CDR1 is LNHNV, CDR2 YYDKDF (reference sequence). CDR3 length equals 16 residues. With 0 bases removed from V and 3 bases from J, the gap between germline ends came to 12 bases. The CDR3 sequence is CATSRDVSGYYNEQFF. The CDR3 DNA follows: TGTGCCACCAGCAGAGATGTGTCAGGGTACTACAATGAGCAGTTCTTC.

This clonotype came up a few times. The CDR3 reads CASSSSGGATDTQYF. CDR3 nucleotide sequence: TGTGCCAGCAGCTCTAGCGGGGGGGCCACAGATACGCAGTATTTT. This chain uses TRBV7-3 with TRBJ2-3; 12 nucleotides line up with TRBD2. The CDR3 has 15 residues. Germline V gene lookup returns CDR1 SGHTA and CDR2 FQGTGA. J gave up 2 bases and V 4 bases, and 1 base lay outside the gene matches.

The chain links TRBV19 to TRBJ2-5; perhaps TRBD1 as D (5 bases). Germline V gene sequence: CDR1 LNHDA, CDR2 SQIVND (reference sequence). Trimming stripped 5 bases from V and 3 bases from J, with 10 bases between. This CDR3 is 13 amino acids long. CDR3 region: CASSSQDKETQYF. The DNA for the CDR3 is TGTGCCAGTAGTTCACAGGACAAAGAGACCCAGTACTTC.

This chain uses TRBV4-1 with TRBJ1-5; 11 positions match TRBD1. The CDR3 length is 15 residues. Looked up from germline, CDR1 is MGHRA and CDR2 is YSYEKL. Losses at the gene ends were 5 bases for V and 7 bases for J; bases not matched to a gene: 7. The CDR3 is CASSARTGGQQPQHF. For the CDR3, the DNA is TGCGCCAGCAGCGCCCGGACAGGGGGCCAACAGCCCCAGCATTTT.

The J gene is TRBJ2-3, the V gene TRBV6-2 or TRBV6-3; possibly TRBD1 for D (6 bases). Germline values: CDR1 MNHEY, CDR2 SVGEGT. V shed 2 bases and J shed 1 base, with 10 bases lying between them. CDR3 length: 15 amino acids. The CDR3: CASSYEWGRTDTQYF. As DNA, the CDR3 is TGTGCCAGCAGTTACGAGTGGGGGCGCACAGATACGCAGTATTTT.